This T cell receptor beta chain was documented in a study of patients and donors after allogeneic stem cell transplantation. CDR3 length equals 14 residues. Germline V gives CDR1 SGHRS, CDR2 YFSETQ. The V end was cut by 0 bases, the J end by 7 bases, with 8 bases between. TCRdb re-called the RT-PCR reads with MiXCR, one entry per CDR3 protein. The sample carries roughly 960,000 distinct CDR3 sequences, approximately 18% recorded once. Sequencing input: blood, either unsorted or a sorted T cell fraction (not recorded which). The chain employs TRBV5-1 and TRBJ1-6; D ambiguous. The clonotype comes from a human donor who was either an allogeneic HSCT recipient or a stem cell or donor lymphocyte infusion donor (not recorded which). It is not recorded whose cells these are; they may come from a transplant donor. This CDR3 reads CASSLVGQNSPLHF. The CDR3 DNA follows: TGCGCCAGCAGCTTGGTGGGCCAGAATTCACCCCTCCACTTT.